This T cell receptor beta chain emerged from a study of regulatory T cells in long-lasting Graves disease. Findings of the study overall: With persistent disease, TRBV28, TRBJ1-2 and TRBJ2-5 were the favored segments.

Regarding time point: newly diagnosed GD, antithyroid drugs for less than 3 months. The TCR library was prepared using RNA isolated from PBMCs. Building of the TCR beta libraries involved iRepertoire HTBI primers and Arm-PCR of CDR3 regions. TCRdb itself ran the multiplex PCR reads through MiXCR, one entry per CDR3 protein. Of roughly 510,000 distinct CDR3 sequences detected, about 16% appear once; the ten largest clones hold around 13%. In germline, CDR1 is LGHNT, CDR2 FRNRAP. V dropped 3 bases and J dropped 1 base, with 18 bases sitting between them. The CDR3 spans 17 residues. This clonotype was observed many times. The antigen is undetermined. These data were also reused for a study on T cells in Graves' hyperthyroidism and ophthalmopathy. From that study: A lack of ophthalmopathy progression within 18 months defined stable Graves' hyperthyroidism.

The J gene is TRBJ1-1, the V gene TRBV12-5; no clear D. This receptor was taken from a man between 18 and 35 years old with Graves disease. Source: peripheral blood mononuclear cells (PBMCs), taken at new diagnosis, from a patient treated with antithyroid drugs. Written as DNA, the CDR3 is TGTGCTAGTGGTTTCCACCCTGGAGGGCCTCGGAACACTGAAGCTTTCTTT. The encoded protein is CASGFHPGGPRNTEAFF.